This TCR beta chain is drawn from a study of blood T cells in healthy people across ages. With each sample, at least 5 micrograms of total RNA were extracted. The trim removed 6 bases at V and 0 bases at J, leaving 7 bases unmatched. This CDR3 is 16 amino acids long. PCR was performed a second time for roughly 7 to 12 cycles using a sample-barcoded 5' primer and a J-beta primer mix. TCRdb passed the 5' RACE reads through MiXCR, listing each CDR3 protein once. The sample lists 950,000 to 1,200,000 distinct CDR3 sequences; 35% to 45% were seen once. This clonotype originated in a man between 18 and 35 years old in good health. Sequencing used blood. The genes are TRBV12-3 or TRBV12-4 and TRBJ2-1, with TRBD2 matching over 8 bases. The CDR3 loop is CASSQGGGSSYNEQFF. CDR3 sequence (DNA): TGTGCCAGCAGCCAAGGCGGGGGGAGCTCCTACAATGAGCAGTTCTTC.